Below are 20 T cell receptor beta chains sequenced from a single sample in a study of control samples from healthy donors and cancer patients (dated by TCRdb to 2018 to 2020). Libraries were built with the immunoSEQ multiplex PCR assay. TCRdb provides this immuneACCESS table in a form limited to in-frame rearrangements. Some clones are lacking; in checked studies, under half of them reflect an unresolved V gene, and why the rest are absent is not known. The sample yields 150,000 to 200,000 clones; around 91% were counted once. The top ten hold 1.5% of the sample. The sample comprised blood. Every receptor here comes from a woman in her twenties or thirties in good health.

J is TRBJ1-6 and V is TRBV4-3, with D possibly being TRBD1 (6 bases). V was cut by 0 bases and J by 7 bases, with 10 bases left in between. The CDR3 is 15 amino acids. Germline V gene lookup returns CDR1 LGHNA and CDR2 YSLEER. CDR3 loop: CASSQDKGGNSPLHF. In DNA form, the CDR3 reads TGCGCCAGCAGCCAAGACAAGGGGGGGAATTCACCCCTCCACTTT.

J is TRBJ1-5 and V is TRBV19; 7 nucleotides align to TRBD1. CDR1 is LNHDA and CDR2 is SQIVND in the germline V gene (reference sequence). The CDR3 consists of 14 residues. V shed 4 bases, J shed 4 bases, and the junction held 4 bases outside the gene matches. The CDR3 DNA is TGTGCCAGTAGTACCCGACAGGGTAATCAGCCCCAGCATTTT. Translating it yields CASSTRQGNQPQHF.

This sequence joins TRBV2 and TRBJ1-5; D is unclear. Between the trimmed V and J ends, which lost 1 base and 7 bases, there was a span of 14 bases. This CDR3 contains 15 residues. CDR1 and CDR2 from the germline V gene are SNHLY and FYNNEI. The CDR3 DNA reads as TGTGCCAGCAGTGAAGAGGGAGGGTTCGGGCAGCCCCAGCATTTT. It yields the protein CASSEEGGFGQPQHF.

This chain links TRBV27 with TRBJ1-1; the D gene is possibly TRBD1 (6 bases). Per germline, CDR1 MNHEY and CDR2 SMNVEV (reference sequence). CDR3 length equals 15 residues. V shed 2 bases and J shed 5 bases, with 15 bases lying between them. DNA of the CDR3: TGTGCCAGCAGTTTAACTCCCGGGAGGGGGACTGAAGCTTTCTTT. Its translation is CASSLTPGRGTEAFF.

The J gene is TRBJ2-7, the V gene TRBV2, with D perhaps matching TRBD1 (6 bases). Trimming stripped 5 bases from V and 0 bases from J, with 14 bases between. The germline V gene has CDR1 SNHLY and CDR2 FYNNEI. The CDR3 consists of 15 residues. This CDR3 reads CASSQDSLLSYEQYF. As DNA, the CDR3 is TGTGCCAGCAGTCAGGACAGCCTCCTCTCCTACGAGCAGTACTTC.

This rearrangement joins TRBV12-5 to TRBJ2-5; TRBD1 might be the D (6 bases). This CDR3 comprises 13 residues. V lost 3 bases, J lost 5 bases, and 10 bases lay in between. Germline CDR1 and CDR2: LGHNT and FRNRAP. CDR3 sequence reads: CASGFGQGETQYF. CDR3 nucleotides: TGTGCTAGTGGTTTTGGGCAGGGGGAGACCCAGTACTTC.

This clone has just one count. Written as DNA, the CDR3 is TGCGCCAGCAGCTTGGCCGGTATGAACACCGGGGAGCTGTTTTTT. It encodes CASSLAGMNTGELFF. The V call is TRBV5-1, the J call TRBJ2-2; D is unclear. Deletions cut 0 bases from V and 1 base from J, with 7 bases between. The CDR3 contains 15 residues. Germline CDR1 SGHRS, CDR2 YFSETQ.

The J gene is TRBJ2-7, the V gene TRBV9; TRBD1 matches at 8 bases. This CDR3 has 14 residues. V lost 0 bases and J lost 8; bases outside the gene matches: 7. CDR1 and CDR2 (germline): SGDLS, YYNGEE. The chain's CDR3 is CASSVGGDRRQQYF. The CDR3 DNA follows: TGTGCCAGCAGCGTAGGTGGGGACAGGCGCCAGCAGTACTTC.

This clone was detected once. The V call is TRBV19, the J call TRBJ1-2; 7 nucleotides match TRBD1. Trimming removed 5 bases from V and 0 bases from J; junction bases left unmatched: 6. Germline loops: CDR1 LNHDA, CDR2 SQIVND (reference sequence). The CDR3 runs 15 residues. The CDR3 coding sequence is TGTGCCAGTAGTCCCCGGGACAGCTCTAACTATGGCTACACCTTC. It yields the protein CASSPRDSSNYGYTF.

As regards this clone: The identical CDR3 is also encoded by other nucleotide sequences in the sample. The chain couples TRBV18 to TRBJ2-5; D call uncertain. Trimming removed 3 bases from V and 3 bases from J, with 2 bases in between. This CDR3 spans 11 amino acids. Looked up from germline, CDR1 is KGHSH and CDR2 is LQKENI. DNA of the CDR3: TGTGCCAGCTCACCCGAAGAGACCCAGTACTTC. Amino acids: CASSPEETQYF.

V is TRBV7-7 and J is TRBJ2-7, with D tentatively TRBD2 (6 bases). The CDR3 spans 17 residues. V was trimmed by 1 base and J by 0 bases, leaving 16 bases between them. From germline, CDR1 is SSHAT and CDR2 FNYEAQ (reference sequence). CDR3 in amino acids: CASSLGGLASLSYEQYF. The CDR3 coding sequence is TGTGCCAGCAGCTTAGGGGGCCTAGCGTCTCTCTCCTACGAGCAGTACTTC.

The chain recombines TRBV12-3 or TRBV12-4 with TRBJ2-7, with TRBD1 as a possible D gene (5 bases). The V and J ends lost 0 bases and 3 bases respectively, with 6 bases between them. The CDR3 is 13 residues long. The CDR3 loop reads CASSLADNYEQYF. The CDR3 nucleotides read TGTGCCAGCAGTTTAGCGGACAACTACGAGCAGTACTTC.

The chain recombines TRBV11-2 with TRBJ2-5; no reliable D call. CDR1 SGHAT and CDR2 FQNNGV come from the germline V gene. V lost 3 bases and J lost 5, with 7 bases in between. This CDR3 is built from 12 residues. CDR3 sequence: CASSLHRETQYF. The CDR3, as DNA: TGTGCCAGCAGCTTGCATAGGGAGACCCAGTACTTC. The complete variable domain, with remaining parts taken from reference TRBV11-2 and TRBJ2-5, reads EAGVAQSPRYKIIEKRQSVAFWCNPISGHATLYWYQQILGQGPKLLIQFQNNGVVDDSQLPKDRFSAERLKGVDSTLKIQPAKLEDSAVYLCASSLHRETQYFGPGTRLLVL.

This sequence joins TRBV9 and TRBJ2-1; the D gene is possibly TRBD2 (5 bases). The V and J ends lost 0 bases and 7 bases respectively, with 5 bases between them. Germline V gene sequence: CDR1 SGDLS, CDR2 YYNGEE. The CDR3 extends over 12 amino acids. The CDR3 protein is CASSVGENEQFF. The CDR3 DNA reads TGTGCCAGCAGCGTAGGGGAGAATGAGCAGTTCTTC.

V and J are TRBV11-2 and TRBJ1-1; D remains ambiguous. This CDR3 region has 14 residues. V shed 0 bases and J shed 3 bases, with 8 bases lying between them. Looked up from germline, CDR1 is SGHAT and CDR2 is FQNNGV. CDR3 sequence reads: CASSLDSPDTEAFF. CDR3 DNA sequence: TGTGCCAGCAGCTTAGACAGTCCGGACACTGAAGCTTTCTTT.

Notes on this clone: This specimen includes other DNA sequences encoding the same CDR3. Written as DNA, the CDR3 is TGTGCCAGCAGCTTAGTCCAGGGCGGCTATGGCTACACCTTC. Translating gives CASSLVQGGYGYTF. The J gene is TRBJ1-2, the V gene TRBV11-2, with a tentative D call TRBD1 (5 bases). With 1 base removed from V and 4 bases from J, the gap between germline ends came to 10 bases. Germline CDR1 is SGHAT and CDR2 is FQNNGV. The CDR3 has 14 amino acids.

This clone was observed a single time. The sample contains more than one DNA sequence encoding this CDR3. The chain uses TRBV9 and TRBJ2-7; D may be TRBD1 (6 bases). The CDR3 runs to 14 residues. CDR1 SGDLS and CDR2 YYNGEE come from the germline V gene. V lost 0 bases and J 3 bases, leaving 10 bases between the germline ends. This CDR3 reads CASSVGQGGYEQYF. The CDR3 region has the DNA TGTGCCAGCAGCGTAGGGCAAGGGGGCTACGAGCAGTACTTC.

In this sample, this clone turned up a few times. This chain uses TRBV7-2 with TRBJ1-3; 11 bases are a match to TRBD1. From germline, CDR1 is SGHTA and CDR2 FQGNSA. The CDR3 extends over 15 amino acids. Germline trimming cut 4 bases from V and 8 bases from J; bases unmatched to any gene: 7. The CDR3 DNA is TGTGCCAGCAGCTCATCCGGGACAGGGGGGGACACCATATATTTT. Encoded protein: CASSSSGTGGDTIYF.

The chain links TRBV3-1 (or the pseudogene TRBV3-2) to TRBJ2-7; 7 bases line up with TRBD1. Germline CDR1 and CDR2: LGHDT and YNNKEL (reference sequence). The V gene end was trimmed by 0 bases and the J gene end by 4 bases; junction bases not matched to a gene: 3. The length of the CDR3 is 14 residues. CDR3 nucleotides: TGTGCCAGCAGCCAAGACAGGGGGAAATACGAGCAGTACTTC. Translated, it gives CASSQDRGKYEQYF.

The chain has TRBV28 and TRBJ1-6, with TRBD1 identical over 9 bases. The CDR3 consists of 14 residues. Trimming removed 3 bases from V and 9 bases from J; junction bases left unmatched: 3. Germline loops: CDR1 MDHEN, CDR2 SYDVKM. The CDR3 DNA reads TGTGCCAGCAGTTTGCCGGACAGGGGTTCACCCCTCCACTTT. Translation: CASSLPDRGSPLHF.